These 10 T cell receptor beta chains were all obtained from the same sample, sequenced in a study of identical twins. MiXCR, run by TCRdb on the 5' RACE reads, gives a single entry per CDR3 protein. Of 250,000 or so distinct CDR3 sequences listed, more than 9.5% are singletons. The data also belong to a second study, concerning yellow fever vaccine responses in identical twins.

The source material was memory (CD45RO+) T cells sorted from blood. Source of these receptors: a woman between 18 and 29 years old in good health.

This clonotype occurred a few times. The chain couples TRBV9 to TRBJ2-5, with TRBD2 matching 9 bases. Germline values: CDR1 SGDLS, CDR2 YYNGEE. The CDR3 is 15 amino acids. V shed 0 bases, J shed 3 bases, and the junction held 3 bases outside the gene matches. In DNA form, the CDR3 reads TGTGCCAGCAGCGTAGAAGGCGGGGGGGAAGAGACCCAGTACTTC. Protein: CASSVEGGGEETQYF. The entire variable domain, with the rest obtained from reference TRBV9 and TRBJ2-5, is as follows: DSGVTQTPKHLITATGQRVTLRCSPRSGDLSVYWYQQSLDQGLQFLIQYYNGEERAKGNILERFSAQQFPDLHSELNLSSLELGDSALYFCASSVEGGGEETQYFGPGTRLLVL.

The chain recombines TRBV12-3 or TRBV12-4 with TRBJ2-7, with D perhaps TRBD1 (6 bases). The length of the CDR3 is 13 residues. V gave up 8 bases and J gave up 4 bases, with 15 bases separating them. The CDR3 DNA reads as TGTGCCAGCCGATACCGGACAGCTTACGAGCAGTACTTC. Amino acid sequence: CASRYRTAYEQYF.

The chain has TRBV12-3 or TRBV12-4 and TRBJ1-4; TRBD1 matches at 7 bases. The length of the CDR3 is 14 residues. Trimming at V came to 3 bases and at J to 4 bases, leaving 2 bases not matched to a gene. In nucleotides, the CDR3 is TGTGCCAGCAGTTTCCGGGACAGTAATGAAAAACTGTTTTTT. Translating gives CASSFRDSNEKLFF.

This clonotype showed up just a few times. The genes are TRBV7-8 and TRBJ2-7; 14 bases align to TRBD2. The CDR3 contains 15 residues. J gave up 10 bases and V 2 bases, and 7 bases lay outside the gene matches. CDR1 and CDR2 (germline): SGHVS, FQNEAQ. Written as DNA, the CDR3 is TGTGCCAGCAGCTTACTGACTAGCGGGGGGGCGGAACAGTACTTC. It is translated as CASSLLTSGGAEQYF.

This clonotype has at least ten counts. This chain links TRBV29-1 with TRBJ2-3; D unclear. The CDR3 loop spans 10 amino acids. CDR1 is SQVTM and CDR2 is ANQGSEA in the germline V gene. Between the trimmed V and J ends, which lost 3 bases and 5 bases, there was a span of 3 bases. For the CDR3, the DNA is TGCAGCGTTGACATAGATACGCAGTATTTT. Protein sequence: CSVDIDTQYF.

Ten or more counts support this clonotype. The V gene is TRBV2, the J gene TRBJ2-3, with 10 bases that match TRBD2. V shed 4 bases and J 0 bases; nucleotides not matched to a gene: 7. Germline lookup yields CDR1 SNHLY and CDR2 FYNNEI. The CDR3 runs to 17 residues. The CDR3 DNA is TGTGCCAGCAGTGTGGCTAGCGGGGGTGCTAGCACAGATACGCAGTATTTT. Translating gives CASSVASGGASTDTQYF.

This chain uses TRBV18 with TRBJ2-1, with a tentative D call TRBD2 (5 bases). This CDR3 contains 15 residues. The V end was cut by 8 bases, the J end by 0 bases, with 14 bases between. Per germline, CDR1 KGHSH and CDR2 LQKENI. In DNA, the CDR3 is TGTGCCAGCGCCCAGAGCGGAAGCTCCTACAATGAGCAGTTCTTC. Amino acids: CASAQSGSSYNEQFF.

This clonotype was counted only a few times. CDR3 in DNA: TGTGCCAGCAGCCAAGAGTGGCAGGGGGTAACCTACGAGCAGTACTTC. It specifies CASSQEWQGVTYEQYF. V is TRBV4-2 and J is TRBJ2-7, with TRBD1 matching over 7 bases. The CDR3 is made up of 16 amino acids. V lost 0 bases and J lost 2; bases outside the gene matches: 7. CDR1 LGHNA and CDR2 YNFKEQ come from the germline V gene.

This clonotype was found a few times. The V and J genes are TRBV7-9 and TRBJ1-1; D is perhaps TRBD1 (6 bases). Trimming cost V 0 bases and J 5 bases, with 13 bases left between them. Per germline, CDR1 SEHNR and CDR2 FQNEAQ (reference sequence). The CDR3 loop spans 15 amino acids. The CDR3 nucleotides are TGTGCCAGCAGCTTAGCAGGCAGGGGTGGAACTGAAGCTTTCTTT. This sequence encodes CASSLAGRGGTEAFF.

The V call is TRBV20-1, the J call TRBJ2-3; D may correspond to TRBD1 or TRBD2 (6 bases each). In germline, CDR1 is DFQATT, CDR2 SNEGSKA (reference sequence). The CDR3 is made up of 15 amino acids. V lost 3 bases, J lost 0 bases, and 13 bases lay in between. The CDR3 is CSASTGTWSTDTQYF. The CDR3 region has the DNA TGCAGTGCTAGTACAGGGACTTGGAGCACAGATACGCAGTATTTT.